The clone carrying this T cell receptor (beta chain) has just one count. Its target is unknown. The source of the sample is a study of T cell responses to AZD1222 COVID-19 vaccine. Study-wide points: Spike-spanning, vaccine-associated CD4 TCRs were dominant at 160-218 and 743-854.

CDR1 is MGHDK and CDR2 is SYGVNS in the germline V gene. The CDR3 has 16 residues. Germline trimming cut 1 base from V and 5 bases from J; bases unmatched to any gene: 5. Repertoires were generated with immunoSEQ multiplex PCR, while TCRdb's copy carries only in-frame clones and drops some. The sample lists approximately 120,000 clones, approximately 91% occurring once. Sequencing was performed on peripheral blood, taken on day 0 of AZD1222 vaccination. This TCR came from an adult in good health. The chain links TRBV25-1 to TRBJ2-5; 12 nucleotides align to TRBD2. CDR3 in DNA: TGTGCCAGCAGTGAATCAACTAGCGGGAGGCAGGAGACCCAGTACTTC. Amino acids: CASSESTSGRQETQYF.